These 10 T cell receptor beta chains were all obtained from the same sample, sequenced in a study of cytomegalovirus exposure and HLA in healthy donors. Researchers ran the PCR with 60 Vbeta and 13 Jbeta primers. TCRdb's table, derived via immunoSEQ multiplex PCR, lists solely in-frame clones and lacks some. The sample carries under 200,000 clones, 65% to 90% recorded once. The specimen sequenced was PBMCs. These TCRs come from a human donor in good health.

J is TRBJ2-1 and V is TRBV29-1; TRBD2 aligns across 11 bases. The germline V gene encodes CDR1 SQVTM and CDR2 ANQGSEA. J gave up 0 bases and V 6 bases, and 10 bases lay outside the gene matches. This CDR3 comprises 17 residues. CDR3 in DNA: TGCAGCGTGGTAGCGGGGGGGGCCCCGAGCTCCTACAATGAGCAGTTCTTC. It specifies CSVVAGGAPSSYNEQFF.

The chain uses TRBV7-9 and TRBJ2-7; tentatively, D is TRBD2 (5 bases). Deletions cut 9 bases from V and 3 bases from J, with 18 bases between. CDR3 size: 14 residues. CDR1 and CDR2 (germline): SEHNR, FQNEAQ (reference sequence). The CDR3 DNA is TGTGCCAGTTCCCCCCCGGGATCCGGCTACGAGCAGTACTTC. Translated: CASSPPGSGYEQYF.

This sequence joins TRBV4-1 and TRBJ1-5, with D possibly being TRBD1 (5 bases). The V end was cut by 0 bases, the J end by 4 bases, with 16 bases between. This CDR3 spans 17 amino acids. Looked up from germline, CDR1 is MGHRA and CDR2 is YSYEKL. The CDR3 DNA reads as TGCGCCAGCAGCCAAGATTTAACCCTGACAGCGAATCAGCCCCAGCATTTT. This gives the protein CASSQDLTLTANQPQHF.

This chain joins TRBV13 and TRBJ2-7; D is possibly TRBD2 (5 bases). CDR3 size: 13 residues. Between the trimmed V and J ends, which lost 3 bases and 1 base, there was a span of 7 bases. Germline V gives CDR1 PRHDT, CDR2 FYEKMQ (reference sequence). CDR3 sequence: CASSFAGSYEQYF. In nucleotides, the CDR3 is TGTGCCAGCAGCTTCGCGGGTTCCTACGAGCAGTACTTC.

V gene TRBV4-3 combines with J gene TRBJ1-1; 7 nucleotides align to TRBD1. CDR1 is LGHNA and CDR2 is YSLEER in the germline V gene. The CDR3 spans 14 residues. V lost 0 bases to trimming and J lost 6 bases; unmatched junction nucleotides: 4. The CDR3: CASSQEAGTAEAFF. In DNA, the CDR3 is TGCGCCAGCAGCCAAGAAGCCGGGACAGCTGAAGCTTTCTTT.

This clone was observed a handful of times. V usage is TRBV6-1 and J usage is TRBJ1-2, with D possibly matching TRBD1 (5 bases). Trimming stripped 5 bases from V and 6 bases from J, with 13 bases between. The CDR3 totals 13 residues. Per germline, CDR1 MNHNS and CDR2 SASEGT. DNA for the CDR3: TGTGCCAGCAGTCGTTTTACAGGAGATGGCTACACCTTC. Translating gives CASSRFTGDGYTF.

The chain joins TRBV16 to TRBJ1-2; 9 positions agree with TRBD1. The length of the CDR3 is 16 residues. V was pared by 1 base and J by 5 bases, with 8 bases of the junction left unmatched. Germline V CDR1 and CDR2: KGHSY, FQNENV. The CDR3 DNA sequence: TGTGCCAGCAGCCAATATGGACAGGGGACTGGATATGGCTACACCTTC. Amino acid sequence: CASSQYGQGTGYGYTF.

This clone has a handful of counts. For the CDR3, the DNA is TGTGCCAGCGGGGCCGGGACAGGGGGCCAGCCCCAGCATTTT. Translated: CASGAGTGGQPQHF. V and J are TRBV2 and TRBJ1-5, with TRBD1 matching over 12 bases. The CDR3 totals 14 residues. V trimming: 8 bases; J trimming: 7 bases; junction bases outside the gene matches: 6. The germline CDR1 and CDR2 sequences are SNHLY and FYNNEI.

The chain has TRBV5-1 and TRBJ2-2; D is undetermined. Germline V gives CDR1 SGHRS, CDR2 YFSETQ. Trimming shortened V by 2 bases and J by 8 bases, and 16 bases separated the two germline ends. There are 15 residues in the CDR3. This chain's CDR3 is CASSLRLSTSGELFF. CDR3 bases: TGCGCCAGCAGCTTAAGACTGTCCACATCGGGGGAGCTGTTTTTT.

The genes are TRBV2 and TRBJ2-3; unclear D gene. V was clipped by 3 bases and J by 2 bases, with 6 bases between them. CDR3 length equals 13 residues. Germline V gene lookup returns CDR1 SNHLY and CDR2 FYNNEI. The CDR3 coding sequence is TGTGCCAGCAGTGAGGGCAACACAGATACGCAGTATTTT. This sequence encodes CASSEGNTDTQYF. The full variable domain, completed using reference TRBV2 and TRBJ2-3, is EPEVTQTPSHQVTQMGQEVILRCVPISNHLYFYWYRQILGQKVEFLVSFYNNEISEKSEIFDDQFSVERPDGSNFTLKIRSTKLEDSAMYFCASSEGNTDTQYFGPGTRLTVL.